The clone carrying this T cell receptor (beta chain) was observed many times. Its target is not known. Time point defined: pre-sensitization, week 0. Described treatment: therapeutic diphenylcyclopropenone sensitization with weekly scalp DPC. These data belong to a study of human T cells and chemical hapten exposure. Overall study context: TCR yields per sample varied mostly from small pooled library volume differences. General observations from the study: Versus controls, significantly more large CDR3 similarity clusters arose from expanded TCRs.

Original processing methods: Samples ranged from about 23,224 to 690,600 TCRs, with a median of roughly 95,000. TCRdb re-called the RACE reads with MiXCR, one entry per CDR3 protein. In this record, the V and J calls reflect TCRdb's handling and not the investigators' own analysis. The data show 80,000 to 100,000 distinct CDR3 sequences, roughly 9.1% seen once. The sequencing here drew on whole blood, taken in connection with sensitization to the hapten diphenylcyclopropenone (DPC). The sequence derives from a woman between 35 and 50 years old with alopecia areata. Some clones in this sample may be carry-over from other donors' samples.

The CDR3 reads CSAALQGEPYEQYF. CDR3 nucleotides: TGCAGTGCAGCGTTACAGGGGGAGCCCTACGAGCAGTACTTC. V usage is TRBV20-1 and J usage is TRBJ2-7; TRBD1 matches at 8 bases. The germline CDR1 and CDR2 sequences are DFQATT and SNEGSKA (reference sequence). The CDR3 spans 14 residues. Losses at the gene ends were 6 bases for V and 2 bases for J; bases not matched to a gene: 9.